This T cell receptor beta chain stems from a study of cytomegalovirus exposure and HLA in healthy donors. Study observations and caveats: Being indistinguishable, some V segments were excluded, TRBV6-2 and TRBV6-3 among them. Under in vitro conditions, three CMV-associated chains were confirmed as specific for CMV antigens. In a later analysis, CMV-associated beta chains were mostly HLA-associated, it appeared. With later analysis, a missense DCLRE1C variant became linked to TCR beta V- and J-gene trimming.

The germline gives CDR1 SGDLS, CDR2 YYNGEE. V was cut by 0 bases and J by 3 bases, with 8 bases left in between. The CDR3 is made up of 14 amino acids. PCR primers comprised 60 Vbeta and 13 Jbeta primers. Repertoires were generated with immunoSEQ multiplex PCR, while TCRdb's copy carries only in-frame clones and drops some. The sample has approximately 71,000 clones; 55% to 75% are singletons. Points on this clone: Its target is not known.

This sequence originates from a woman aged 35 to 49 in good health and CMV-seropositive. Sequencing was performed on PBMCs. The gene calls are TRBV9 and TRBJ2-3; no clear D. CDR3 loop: CASSVGGVTDTQYF. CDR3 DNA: TGTGCCAGCAGCGTAGGAGGCGTAACAGATACGCAGTATTTT.